A single sample gave rise to the 14 T cell receptor beta chains below, sequenced in a study of T cells in Graves' hyperthyroidism and ophthalmopathy. There were TCR beta CDR3 regions amplified from RNA transcripts. The HTBI set primed first-round TCR CDR3 RT-PCR. TCRdb fed the multiplex PCR reads into MiXCR, producing one record per CDR3 protein. The data hold hundreds of thousands of distinct CDR3 sequences, with around 25% observed a single time. The sample consisted of blood. These receptors came from a man in his forties or fifties with Graves' hyperthyroidism.

The chain carries TRBV20-1 and TRBJ2-1, with a possible D match to TRBD2 (6 bases). V lost 6 bases, J lost 4 bases, and 16 bases lay in between. This CDR3 region has 14 residues. The germline V gene encodes CDR1 DFQATT and CDR2 SNEGSKA (reference sequence). CDR3: CSARASRGYNEQFF. CDR3 in DNA: TGCAGTGCGAGGGCGTCCCGGGGGTACAATGAGCAGTTCTTC.

In this sample, this clonotype turned up a few times. The V call is TRBV2, the J call TRBJ1-5; 10 bases are a match to TRBD1. The CDR3 consists of 14 residues. The V gene end was trimmed by 6 bases and the J gene end by 6 bases; junction bases not matched to a gene: 5. CDR1 and CDR2 (germline): SNHLY, FYNNEI. CDR3 region: CASRGGQGSQPQHF. DNA for the CDR3: TGTGCCAGCAGGGGGGGACAGGGGTCTCAGCCCCAGCATTTT.

This clonotype was found a few times. The chain has TRBV5-1 and TRBJ1-1; TRBD1 matches 8 bases. CDR3 length: 13 residues. The junction had 6 bases not matched to a gene; V was cut back by 4 bases and J by 7 bases. The germline gives CDR1 SGHRS, CDR2 YFSETQ. This CDR3 reads CASSVDRGGEAFF. The CDR3 DNA reads TGCGCCAGCAGCGTCGACAGGGGAGGTGAAGCTTTCTTT.

Ten or more counts support this clonotype. The chain joins TRBV2 to TRBJ1-6; D uncertain. CDR1 and CDR2 from the germline V gene are SNHLY and FYNNEI. The CDR3 is made up of 11 amino acids. V was trimmed by 3 bases and J by 7 bases, leaving 1 base between them. The CDR3 here is CASSENSPLHF. The CDR3 DNA sequence: TGTGCCAGCAGTGAGAATTCACCCCTCCACTTT.

The chain has TRBV3-1 and TRBJ2-1; 10 nucleotides line up with TRBD2. V was clipped by 7 bases and J by 6 bases; unmatched bases: 9. CDR3 length: 15 residues. CDR1 is LGHDT and CDR2 is YNNKEL in the germline V gene (reference sequence). The CDR3 DNA reads as TGTGCCAGCATTCTATCTAGCGGGAGCCCCAATGAGCAGTTCTTC. This encodes CASILSSGSPNEQFF.

The chain joins TRBV9 to TRBJ2-7; 12 bases fit TRBD2. CDR1 and CDR2 from the germline V gene are SGDLS and YYNGEE. V was clipped by 3 bases and J by 2 bases; unmatched bases: 9. CDR3 length equals 17 residues. The chain's CDR3 is CASSGLAGVFAPYEQYF. CDR3 coding DNA: TGTGCCAGCAGCGGACTAGCGGGAGTCTTTGCCCCCTACGAGCAGTACTTC. The full variable domain, completed using reference TRBV9 and TRBJ2-7, is DSGVTQTPKHLITATGQRVTLRCSPRSGDLSVYWYQQSLDQGLQFLIQYYNGEERAKGNILERFSAQQFPDLHSELNLSSLELGDSALYFCASSGLAGVFAPYEQYFGPGTRLTVT.

The V gene is TRBV14, the J gene TRBJ2-3; TRBD1 matches 7 bases. The J call may be in error: the DNA end matches TRBJ1-5 better. Germline lookup yields CDR1 SGHDN and CDR2 FVKESK. The CDR3 has 14 amino acids. CDR3 sequence (DNA): TGTGCCAGCAGCACCTTCAGGGGGGCAGATACGCAGCATTTT. It is translated as CASSTFRGADTQHF.

This sequence joins TRBV19 and TRBJ2-7, with TRBD1 matching over 9 bases. CDR1 and CDR2 (germline): LNHDA, SQIVND (reference sequence). The CDR3 consists of 15 residues. J gave up 5 bases and V 5 bases, and 10 bases lay outside the gene matches. CDR3 sequence: CASSPPGTGSHEQYF. In DNA form, the CDR3 reads TGTGCCAGTAGTCCACCCGGGACAGGGTCCCACGAGCAGTACTTC.

The genes are TRBV5-5 and TRBJ2-1; the D gene is possibly TRBD1 (5 bases). The length of the CDR3 is 15 residues. CDR1 and CDR2 (germline): SGHKS, YYEKEE (reference sequence). Between the trimmed V and J ends, which lost 1 base and 7 bases, there was a span of 15 bases. CDR3 amino acids: CASSLSTGYANEQFF. The CDR3 DNA is TGTGCCAGCAGCTTGAGCACAGGTTATGCGAATGAGCAGTTCTTC.

This clonotype was seen ten or more times. The rearrangement links TRBV6-1 to TRBJ2-5; 9 bases match TRBD2. This CDR3 has 14 amino acids. The V segment lost 3 bases and the J segment 9 bases; nucleotides outside the gene matches: 8. Per the germline V gene, CDR1 is MNHNS and CDR2 is SASEGT. CDR3 bases: TGTGCCAGCAGTGACGGGCTAGCGGGAACCCCCCAGTACTTC. Encoded protein: CASSDGLAGTPQYF.

The chain combines TRBV13 with TRBJ2-2; D might be TRBD2 (5 bases). The germline gives CDR1 PRHDT, CDR2 FYEKMQ (reference sequence). The V end was cut by 5 bases, the J end by 6 bases, with 10 bases between. This CDR3 spans 13 amino acids. The CDR3 bases are TGTGCCAGCAGCCACGGGAATTCCGGGGAGCTGTTTTTT. Protein: CASSHGNSGELFF.

This clonotype has more than one count but fewer than ten. The V gene is TRBV11-2, the J gene TRBJ2-1, with D tentatively TRBD1 (6 bases). The CDR3 covers 14 residues. Per the germline V gene, CDR1 is SGHAT and CDR2 is FQNNGV. The V gene lost 4 bases and the J gene lost 6 bases, with 13 bases spanning the gap. The CDR3 region has the DNA TGTGCCAGCAGCTCAACCACAGGGTTCAATGAGCAGTTCTTC. It is translated as CASSSTTGFNEQFF.

This clonotype turned up a few times. This chain's CDR3 is CASSPDYRNYEQYF. The CDR3 region has the DNA TGTGCCAGCAGCCCGGACTACCGAAACTACGAGCAGTACTTC. V and J are TRBV6-1 and TRBJ2-7; D is perhaps TRBD2 (6 bases). Germline loops: CDR1 MNHNS, CDR2 SASEGT. Trimming pared 6 bases from V and 3 bases from J, leaving 15 bases between. The CDR3 consists of 14 residues.

The chain uses TRBV29-1 and TRBJ2-1, with D uncertain. The CDR3 runs to 14 residues. Trimming removed 4 bases from V and 5 bases from J, with 15 bases in between. Germline CDR1 reads SQVTM; CDR2 reads ANQGSEA. The CDR3 protein is CSVVTRNRNNEQFF. DNA for the CDR3: TGCAGCGTTGTAACCCGAAACAGAAACAATGAGCAGTTCTTC.